This TCR beta chain was sequenced during a study of chemoradiotherapy in HPV16-positive cancers. The study, taken as a whole, reports: For HPV16-positive patients, expanding HPV-responsive T cells associated with longer recurrence-free survival.

This clone was detected once. What it binds is not known. Losses at the gene ends were 0 bases for V and 7 bases for J; bases not matched to a gene: 0. The CDR3 loop spans 14 amino acids. In germline, CDR1 is WNHNN, CDR2 SYGVQD (reference sequence). Assay used: immunoSEQ multiplex PCR; TCRdb lists only in-frame clones, some missing. The sample gives roughly 34,000 clones, roughly 86% of which show up once; 2.1% is in the top ten. This clonotype was obtained from a human donor with HPV-associated anogenital cancer. The chain uses TRBV10-1 and TRBJ1-4, with 9 bases fitting TRBD1. The sequencing here drew on blood, taken from a patient who underwent chemoradiotherapy. This chain's CDR3 is CASSESTGGEKLFF. Here the CDR3 DNA reads TGCGCCAGCAGTGAGTCGACAGGGGGTGAAAAACTGTTTTTT.